This T cell receptor (beta chain) was sequenced during a study of blood T cell repertoires in COVID-19. Study summary: Samples of COVID-19 (acute and convalescent) were obtained from the United States, Italy and Spain.

Measured with immunoSEQ multiplex PCR; TCRdb has only the in-frame clones, and not every one. Here the sample spans just over 150,000 clones, more than 85% being singletons. Sequences were obtained from peripheral blood. This receptor was identified in a woman between 65 and 79 years old with acute or convalescent COVID-19.

The DNA of the CDR3 is TGTGCCAGCAGTTTCGATAGAAATCAGCCCCAGCATTTT. Protein: CASSFDRNQPQHF. The gene calls are TRBV6-2 or TRBV6-3 and TRBJ1-5; the D is unclear. Looked up from germline, CDR1 is MNHEY and CDR2 is SVGEGT. The ends were cut back, 4 bases at V and 4 bases at J, with 8 bases in the middle. The CDR3 spans 13 residues.